This is a list of T cell receptor beta chains from one sample in a study of blood T cell repertoires in COVID-19. Data came from immunoSEQ multiplex PCR; TCRdb stores just in-frame clones and leaves some out. The profile covers around 140,000 clones, with 88% appearing a single time and more than 9% taken by the ten largest. Specimen: peripheral blood. These receptors came from a man aged 60 to 75 with active or convalescent COVID-19. Both conserved end residues are part of each CDR3. Each record gives: V gene, J gene, clone size, CDR3 protein. Clone size is shown for a subset of rows, as once, few, many or a class of expanded clone.

TRBV9	TRBJ2-6	.	CASSNSPRGGEGANVLTF
TRBV2	TRBJ2-7	.	CASKLAGLGYEQYF
TRBV7-2	TRBJ1-6	.	CASSPSRRKGDYSPLHF
TRBV3-1/TRBV3-2	TRBJ2-5	.	CASSQSSQETQYF
TRBV5-8	TRBJ1-5	.	CASSLDRGSNQPQHF
TRBV6-2/TRBV6-3	TRBJ2-5	.	CASSFPDRAETQYF
TRBV15	TRBJ2-7	.	CATRQRQGSYEQYF
TRBV7-7	TRBJ2-2	few	CASSPQIANTGELFF
TRBV10-3	TRBJ1-5	.	CAIRSDRGYYQPQHF
TRBV27	TRBJ2-2	.	CASSLRLAGVTGELFF
TRBV2	TRBJ2-2	once	CASSLGYGELFF
TRBV6-2/TRBV6-3	TRBJ2-5	.	CASSYPGQGSGRETQYF
TRBV20-1	TRBJ1-1	few	CSVDSLTEAFF
TRBV2	TRBJ2-3	.	CASRLAGVTDTQYF
TRBV4-2	TRBJ1-1	.	CASSPPTGAVTEAFF
TRBV28	TRBJ2-1	.	CASSLKQGQARGGNEQFF
TRBV15	TRBJ1-2	.	CATSRDRLGRGYGYTF
TRBV5-1	TRBJ1-1	.	CASSGMQGLNTEAFF
TRBV5-1	TRBJ2-7	.	CASSLARLAPLVEQYF
TRBV7-2	TRBJ2-7	.	CASSVDLAVTYEQYF
TRBV19	TRBJ2-2	.	CASSIGGAGTGELFF
TRBV28	TRBJ2-2	.	CASSSRPDRYTNTGELFF
TRBV24-1	TRBJ2-1	.	CATSDTGVYNEQFF
TRBV25-1	TRBJ1-2	.	CASSDPDRAGGYTF
TRBV7-9	TRBJ2-1	.	CASSLAVGGFINNEQFF
TRBV19	TRBJ2-1	.	CASSITASYNEQFF
TRBV2	TRBJ1-6	.	CASRQTGSNSPLHF
TRBV11-2	TRBJ2-2	.	CASSLRTGGAGELFF
TRBV7-6	TRBJ1-3	.	CASSLAGNPGQAPDTIYF
TRBV10-3	TRBJ1-4	.	CAISESRGQVNEKLFF
TRBV7-2	TRBJ2-1	once	CASRYRPTGVNNEQFF
TRBV6-5	TRBJ2-1	.	CASSYDSRELGREQFF
TRBV5-1	TRBJ2-2	.	CASSLARTGGNTGELFF
TRBV19	TRBJ1-4	.	CASSTGIPFGEKLFF
TRBV5-1	TRBJ1-5	.	CASSLGRDNQPQHF
TRBV4-2	TRBJ2-2	.	CASSPTSPGELFF
TRBV7-6	TRBJ1-6	few	CASSGGQGWNSPLHF
TRBV28	TRBJ2-1	.	CASSWGDLPSGRVFKDNEQFF
TRBV2	TRBJ2-7	.	CASGPGTGSYEQYF
TRBV29-1	TRBJ1-1	.	CSAYQGGPNTEAFF
TRBV28	TRBJ2-7	.	CASSPTVIYEQYF
TRBV2	TRBJ2-1	once	CASRLAGDEQFF
TRBV5-5	TRBJ2-7	.	CASSPLGQASYEQYF
TRBV19	TRBJ1-1	.	CASSIPGGGGTEAFF
TRBV14	TRBJ1-1	once	CASSPIAGQGDPEAFF
TRBV5-1	TRBJ1-2	.	CASSLAFSDYGYTF
TRBV11-3	TRBJ2-1	.	CASSSTSGKYNEQFF
TRBV6-2/TRBV6-3	TRBJ2-1	.	CASSRTGTGSYNEQFF
TRBV28	TRBJ1-2	.	CASRRAGYGYTF
TRBV28	TRBJ2-6	.	CASSAGPSSGANVLTF
TRBV28	TRBJ1-6	.	CASSLRVTPSYNSPLHF
TRBV6-7	TRBJ2-5	.	CASRRREGGGETQYF